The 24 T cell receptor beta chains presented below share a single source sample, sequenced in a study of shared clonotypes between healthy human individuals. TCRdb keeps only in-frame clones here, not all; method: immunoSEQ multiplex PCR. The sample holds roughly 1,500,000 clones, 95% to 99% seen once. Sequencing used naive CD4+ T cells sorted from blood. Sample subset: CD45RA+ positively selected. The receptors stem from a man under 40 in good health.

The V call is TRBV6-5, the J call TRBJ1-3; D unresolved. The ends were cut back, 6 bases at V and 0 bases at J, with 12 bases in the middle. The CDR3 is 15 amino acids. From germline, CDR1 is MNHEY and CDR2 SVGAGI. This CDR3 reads CASRATGSSGNTIYF. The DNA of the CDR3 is TGTGCCAGCAGGGCGACGGGGAGCTCTGGAAACACCATATATTTT.

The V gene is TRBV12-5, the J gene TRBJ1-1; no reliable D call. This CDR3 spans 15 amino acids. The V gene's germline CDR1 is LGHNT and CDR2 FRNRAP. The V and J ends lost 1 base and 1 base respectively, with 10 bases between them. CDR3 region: CASGLDGVQNTEAFF. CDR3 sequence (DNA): TGTGCTAGTGGTTTGGACGGGGTCCAGAACACTGAAGCTTTCTTT.

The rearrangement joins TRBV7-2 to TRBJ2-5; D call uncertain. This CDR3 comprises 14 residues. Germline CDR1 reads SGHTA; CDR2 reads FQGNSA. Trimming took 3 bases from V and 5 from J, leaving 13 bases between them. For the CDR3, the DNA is TGTGCCAGCAGCTTCGGCCGGGTTAGGGAGACCCAGTACTTC. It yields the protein CASSFGRVRETQYF.

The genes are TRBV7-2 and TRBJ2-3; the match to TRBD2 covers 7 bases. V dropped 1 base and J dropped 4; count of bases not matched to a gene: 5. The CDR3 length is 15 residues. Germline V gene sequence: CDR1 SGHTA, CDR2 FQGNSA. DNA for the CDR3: TGTGCCAGCAGCTTAGGAGCGGGGAGGGCAGATACGCAGTATTTT. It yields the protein CASSLGAGRADTQYF.

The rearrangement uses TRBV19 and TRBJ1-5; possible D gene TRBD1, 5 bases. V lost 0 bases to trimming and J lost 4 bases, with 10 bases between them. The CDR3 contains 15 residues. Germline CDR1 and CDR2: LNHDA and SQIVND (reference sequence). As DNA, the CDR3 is TGTGCCAGTAGTATAGATCACGGGGGAAATCAGCCCCAGCATTTT. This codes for CASSIDHGGNQPQHF.

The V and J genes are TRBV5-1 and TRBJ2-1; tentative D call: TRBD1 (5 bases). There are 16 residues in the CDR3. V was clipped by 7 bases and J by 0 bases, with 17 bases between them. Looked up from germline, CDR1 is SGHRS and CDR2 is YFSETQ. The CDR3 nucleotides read TGCGCCAGCGGTACGACAGAAAGAAGCTCCTACAATGAGCAGTTCTTC. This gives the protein CASGTTERSSYNEQFF.

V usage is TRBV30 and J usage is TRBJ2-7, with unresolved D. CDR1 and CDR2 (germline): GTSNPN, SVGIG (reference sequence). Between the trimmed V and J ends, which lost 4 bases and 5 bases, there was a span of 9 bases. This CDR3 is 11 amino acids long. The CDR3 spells CAWKDLHEQYF. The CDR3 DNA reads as TGTGCCTGGAAGGATCTCCACGAGCAGTACTTC.

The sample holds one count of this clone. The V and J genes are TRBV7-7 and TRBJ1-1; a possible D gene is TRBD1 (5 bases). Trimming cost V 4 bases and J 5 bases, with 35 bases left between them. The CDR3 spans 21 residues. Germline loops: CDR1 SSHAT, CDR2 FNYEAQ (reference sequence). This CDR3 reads CASSSVPERLGTVLHQTEAFF. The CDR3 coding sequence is TGTGCCAGCAGCTCCGTCCCCGAAAGGTTGGGGACCGTCCTACACCAAACTGAAGCTTTCTTT.

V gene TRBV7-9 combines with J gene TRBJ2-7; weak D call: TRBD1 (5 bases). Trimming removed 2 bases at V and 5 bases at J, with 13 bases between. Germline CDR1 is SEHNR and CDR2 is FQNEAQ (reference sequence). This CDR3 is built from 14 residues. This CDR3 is CASSLLGRVDEQYF. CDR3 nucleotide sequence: TGTGCCAGCAGCTTATTGGGCAGGGTGGACGAGCAGTACTTC.

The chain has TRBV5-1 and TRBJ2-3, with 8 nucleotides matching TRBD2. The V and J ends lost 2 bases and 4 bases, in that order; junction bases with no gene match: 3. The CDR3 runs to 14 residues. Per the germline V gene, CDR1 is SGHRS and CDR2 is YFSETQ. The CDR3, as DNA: TGCGCCAGCAGCTTACGGGAGGGTCCAGATACGCAGTATTTT. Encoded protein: CASSLREGPDTQYF.

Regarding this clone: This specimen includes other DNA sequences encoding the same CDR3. The CDR3 sequence is CSVAGGSSYNEQFF. DNA for the CDR3: TGCAGCGTTGCAGGGGGGAGCTCCTACAATGAGCAGTTCTTC. The rearrangement links TRBV29-1 to TRBJ2-1; D might be TRBD1 (7 bases). Per germline, CDR1 SQVTM and CDR2 ANQGSEA. V dropped 4 bases and J dropped 0 bases, with 10 bases sitting between them. The CDR3 totals 14 residues.

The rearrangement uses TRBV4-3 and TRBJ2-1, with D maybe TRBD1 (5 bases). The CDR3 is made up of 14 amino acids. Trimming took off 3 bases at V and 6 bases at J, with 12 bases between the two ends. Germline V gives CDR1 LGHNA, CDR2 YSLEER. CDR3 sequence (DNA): TGCGCCAGCAGCCACGTACGGCAGGGCAATGAGCAGTTCTTC. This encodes CASSHVRQGNEQFF.

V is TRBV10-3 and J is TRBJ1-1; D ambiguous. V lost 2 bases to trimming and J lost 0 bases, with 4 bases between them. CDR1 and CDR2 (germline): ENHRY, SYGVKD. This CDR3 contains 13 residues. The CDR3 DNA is TGTGCCATCAGTGAGGGCCTGAACACTGAAGCTTTCTTT. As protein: CAISEGLNTEAFF.

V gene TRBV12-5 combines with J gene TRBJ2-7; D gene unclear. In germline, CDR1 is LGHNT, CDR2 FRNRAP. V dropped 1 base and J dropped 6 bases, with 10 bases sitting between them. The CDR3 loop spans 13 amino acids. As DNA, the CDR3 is TGTGCTAGTGGTTTGGCGCCTGACTCCGAGCAGTACTTC. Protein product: CASGLAPDSEQYF.

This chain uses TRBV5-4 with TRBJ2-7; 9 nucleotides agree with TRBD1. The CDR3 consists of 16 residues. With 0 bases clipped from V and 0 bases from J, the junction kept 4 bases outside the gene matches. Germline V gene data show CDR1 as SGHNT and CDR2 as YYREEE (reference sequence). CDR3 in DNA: TGTGCCAGCAGCTTGGCCCCGACAGGGGGCTCCTACGAGCAGTACTTC. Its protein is CASSLAPTGGSYEQYF.

This CDR3 is CATFQGQPQHF. In DNA form, the CDR3 reads TGTGCCACCTTCCAGGGACAGCCCCAGCATTTT. The V call is TRBV27, the J call TRBJ1-5, with D possibly being TRBD1 (5 bases). CDR3 length: 11 residues. Germline CDR1 is MNHEY and CDR2 is SMNVEV (reference sequence). V dropped 10 bases and J dropped 7 bases, with 11 bases sitting between them.

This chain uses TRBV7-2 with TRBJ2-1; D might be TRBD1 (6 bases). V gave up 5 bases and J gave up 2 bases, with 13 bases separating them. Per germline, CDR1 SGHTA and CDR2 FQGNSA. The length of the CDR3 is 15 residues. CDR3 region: CASSPTGTTYNEQFF. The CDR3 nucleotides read TGTGCCAGCAGCCCTACCGGGACAACCTACAATGAGCAGTTCTTC.

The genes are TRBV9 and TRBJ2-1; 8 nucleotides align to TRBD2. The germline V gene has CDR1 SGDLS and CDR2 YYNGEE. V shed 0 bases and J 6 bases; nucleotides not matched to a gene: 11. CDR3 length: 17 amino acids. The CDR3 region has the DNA TGTGCCAGCAGCGTAGACCCGGGACTAGGTTTAATCAATGAGCAGTTCTTC. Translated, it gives CASSVDPGLGLINEQFF.

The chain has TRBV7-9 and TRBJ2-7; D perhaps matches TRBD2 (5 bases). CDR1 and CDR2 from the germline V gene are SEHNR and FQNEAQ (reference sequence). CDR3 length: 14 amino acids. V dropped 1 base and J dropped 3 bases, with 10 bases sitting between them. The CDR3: CASSLVGRDYEQYF. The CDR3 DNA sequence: TGTGCCAGCAGCTTAGTCGGCCGGGACTACGAGCAGTACTTC.

The CDR3 DNA reads as TGTGCCAGCAGCCCCGGGACATTAAATCAGCCCCAGCATTTT. This codes for CASSPGTLNQPQHF. This chain uses TRBV7-9 with TRBJ1-5; a weak D match, TRBD1 (6 bases). Germline assignment: CDR1 SEHNR and CDR2 FQNEAQ (reference sequence). This CDR3 is 14 amino acids long. V was cut by 5 bases and J by 4 bases, with 12 bases left in between.

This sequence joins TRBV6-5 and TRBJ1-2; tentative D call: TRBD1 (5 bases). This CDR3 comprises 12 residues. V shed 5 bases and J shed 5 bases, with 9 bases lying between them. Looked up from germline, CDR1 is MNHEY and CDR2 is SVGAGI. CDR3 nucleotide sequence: TGTGCCAGCAGTGAAGGGGAGTATGGCTACACCTTC. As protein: CASSEGEYGYTF.

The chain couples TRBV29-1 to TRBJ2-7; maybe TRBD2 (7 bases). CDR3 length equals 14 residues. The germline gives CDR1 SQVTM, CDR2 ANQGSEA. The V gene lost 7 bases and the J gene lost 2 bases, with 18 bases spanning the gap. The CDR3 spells CSAMGAGVTYEQYF. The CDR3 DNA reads TGCAGCGCAATGGGGGCGGGAGTCACCTACGAGCAGTACTTC.

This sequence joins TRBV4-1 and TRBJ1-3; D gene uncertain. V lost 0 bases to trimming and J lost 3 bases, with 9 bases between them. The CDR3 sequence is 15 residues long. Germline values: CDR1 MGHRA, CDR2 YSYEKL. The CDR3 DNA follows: TGCGCCAGCAGCCAAGATTCGGGGAGTGGAAACACCATATATTTT. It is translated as CASSQDSGSGNTIYF.

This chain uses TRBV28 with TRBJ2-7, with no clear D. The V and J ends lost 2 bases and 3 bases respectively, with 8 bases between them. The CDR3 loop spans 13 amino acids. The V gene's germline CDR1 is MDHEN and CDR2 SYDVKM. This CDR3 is CASSLRHFYEQYF. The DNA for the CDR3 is TGTGCCAGCAGTTTACGGCACTTCTACGAGCAGTACTTC. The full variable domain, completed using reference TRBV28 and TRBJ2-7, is DVKVTQSSRYLVKRTGEKVFLECVQDMDHENMFWYRQDPGLGLRLIYFSYDVKMKEKGDIPEGYSVSREKKERFSLILESASTNQTSMYLCASSLRHFYEQYFGPGTRLTVT.